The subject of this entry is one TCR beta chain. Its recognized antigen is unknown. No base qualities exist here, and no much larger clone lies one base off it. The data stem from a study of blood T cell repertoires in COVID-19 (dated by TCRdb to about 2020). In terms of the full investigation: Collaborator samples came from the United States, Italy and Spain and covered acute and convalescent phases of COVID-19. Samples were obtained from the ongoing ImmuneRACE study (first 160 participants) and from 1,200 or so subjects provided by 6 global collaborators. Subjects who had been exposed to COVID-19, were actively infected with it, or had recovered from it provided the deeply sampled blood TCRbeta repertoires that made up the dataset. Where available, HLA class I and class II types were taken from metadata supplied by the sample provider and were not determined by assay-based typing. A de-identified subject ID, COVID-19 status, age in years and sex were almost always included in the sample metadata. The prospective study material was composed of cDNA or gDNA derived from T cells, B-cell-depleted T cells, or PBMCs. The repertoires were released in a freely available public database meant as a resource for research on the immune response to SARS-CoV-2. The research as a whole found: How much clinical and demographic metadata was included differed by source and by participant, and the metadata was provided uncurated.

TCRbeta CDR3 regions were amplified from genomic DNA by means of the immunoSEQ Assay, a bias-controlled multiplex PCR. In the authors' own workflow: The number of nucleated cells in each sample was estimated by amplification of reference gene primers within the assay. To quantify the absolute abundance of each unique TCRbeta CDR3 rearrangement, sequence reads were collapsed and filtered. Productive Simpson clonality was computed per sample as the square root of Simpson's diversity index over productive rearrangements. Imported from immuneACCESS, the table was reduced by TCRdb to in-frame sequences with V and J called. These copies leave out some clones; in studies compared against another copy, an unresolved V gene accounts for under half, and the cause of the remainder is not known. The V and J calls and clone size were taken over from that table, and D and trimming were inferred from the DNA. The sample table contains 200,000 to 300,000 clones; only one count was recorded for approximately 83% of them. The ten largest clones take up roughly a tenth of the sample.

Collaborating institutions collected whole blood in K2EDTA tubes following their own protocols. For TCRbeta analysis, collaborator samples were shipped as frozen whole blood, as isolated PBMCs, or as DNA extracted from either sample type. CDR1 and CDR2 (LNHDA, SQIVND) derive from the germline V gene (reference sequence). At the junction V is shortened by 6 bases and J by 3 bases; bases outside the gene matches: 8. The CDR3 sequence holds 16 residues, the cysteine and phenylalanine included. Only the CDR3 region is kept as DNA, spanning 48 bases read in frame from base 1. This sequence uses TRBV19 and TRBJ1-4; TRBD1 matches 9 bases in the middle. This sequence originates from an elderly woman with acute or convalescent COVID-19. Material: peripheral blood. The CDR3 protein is CASSPGDRVANEKLFF. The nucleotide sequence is TGTGCCAGTAGCCCAGGGGACAGGGTTGCTAATGAAAAACTGTTTTTT.